This T cell receptor (beta chain) was identified in a study of tumor-infiltrating lymphocytes in primary liver carcinoma. From germline, CDR1 is SQVTM and CDR2 ANQGSEA. The CDR3 spans 14 residues. Unsorted whole blood yielded the blood RNA, and germline DNA was also extracted. Patients in the cohort were treatment-naive and living with chronic HBV infection. From about 530 ng total RNA, TCR beta cDNA was generated with a primer in the constant region. Slightly modified ARM-PCR served as the procedure for the TCR beta libraries. These libraries came from three rounds of nested multiplex PCR. PCR rounds one and two used TRBV1-TRBV30 forward primers with a C-beta reverse primer for about 9 cycles each. TCRdb analysed the multiplex PCR reads with MiXCR anew, one entry per CDR3 protein. The sample records 150,000 to 200,000 distinct CDR3 sequences, around 60% being singletons. As to this clonotype: At one end the junction does not follow the germline gene, possibly because of a read error.

The clonotype comes from a man aged 35 to 55 with primary liver carcinoma and hepatitis B virus infection. V and J are TRBV29-1 and TRBJ2-7; the match to TRBD2 covers 7 bases. Sequenced material: peripheral blood. The CDR3 here is CSAETPGLTYEQYF. CDR3 in DNA: TGCAGCGCTGAAACTCCGGGACTAACCTACGAGCAGTACTTC.